Listed below are T cell receptor beta chains from one sample, sequenced in a study of memory CD4+ T cells and cytomegalovirus serostatus. The repertoire was sequenced with immunoSEQ multiplex PCR; TCRdb's copy has only in-frame clones and lacks some. This table has approximately 52,000 clones, about 78% appearing once. The source material was memory CD4+ T cells from blood. These receptors were collected from an adult in good health and CMV-seronegative. The CDR3 runs from the conserved cysteine through the conserved F or W. Expanded clones are given a class, and other clones once, few, many or no size at all.

TRBV2	-	TRBJ1-6	CASSEQSALVGSPLHF
TRBV9	few	TRBJ2-5	CASSVMGQETQYF
TRBV27	-	TRBJ2-7	CASSFQRGGSYEQYF
TRBV19	once	TRBJ2-7	CASSIFGANEQYF
TRBV5-6	-	TRBJ2-2	CASSLMKGNTGELFF
TRBV12-5	-	TRBJ2-7	CASGIGTVSYEQYF
TRBV15	-	TRBJ2-7	CATSRGRLLSYEQYF
TRBV5-1	-	TRBJ2-5	CASSSGTSKRETQYF
TRBV5-1	-	TRBJ1-1	CASSLGTEGRGTEAFF
TRBV6-6	-	TRBJ1-1	CASTGQGAGTEAFF
TRBV18	-	TRBJ1-5	CASSRDQRADQPQHF
TRBV28	-	TRBJ2-5	CASSAGLEETQYF
TRBV2	-	TRBJ1-6	CASSVSQTNSPLHF
TRBV9	-	TRBJ2-5	CASSVGQIGQETQYF
TRBV7-9	-	TRBJ1-1	CASSPGQVNTEAFF
TRBV28	-	TRBJ2-3	CASRGTDTQYF
TRBV4-3	few	TRBJ1-6	CASSQGQVNSPLHF
TRBV5-1	-	TRBJ2-1	CASSTGQGANEQFF
TRBV6-5	-	TRBJ1-1	CASSTPPTEAFF
TRBV19	-	TRBJ2-7	CASSIAGAYEQYF
TRBV6-5	-	TRBJ2-1	CASGGPGEQFF
TRBV5-1	medium-sized	TRBJ1-1	CASSFPAGDMNTEAFF
TRBV7-9	-	TRBJ2-7	CASSYGQKNYEQYF
TRBV5-1	-	TRBJ1-1	CASSLASREMGTEAFF
TRBV5-5	few	TRBJ1-2	CASSWDTYYGYTF
TRBV25-1	-	TRBJ2-3	CASSESLRGQGSDTQYF